A single sample gave rise to the 23 T cell receptor beta chains below, sequenced in a study of blood T cell repertoires in COVID-19. Generated by immunoSEQ multiplex PCR, the TCRdb table keeps only in-frame clones and is missing some. The table has 100,000 to 150,000 clones, 65% to 90% seen once. Sequencing was performed on PBMCs or T cells enriched from blood (not recorded which). The source of these receptors is a woman aged 45-60 years who had recovered from COVID-19.

The genes are TRBV7-6 and TRBJ2-5; 13 nucleotides agree with TRBD2. The germline V gene encodes CDR1 SGHVS and CDR2 FNYEAQ. The CDR3 totals 17 residues. Trimming cost V 1 base and J 5 bases; bases outside gene matches: 7. CDR3 bases: TGTGCCAGCAGCTTAGGAGGGACTAGCGGGGTTGGGGAGACCCAGTACTTC. Amino acids: CASSLGGTSGVGETQYF.

This clone was recorded once. V gene TRBV19 combines with J gene TRBJ2-7; possibly TRBD2 for D (6 bases). The CDR3 has 13 amino acids. Germline V gene data show CDR1 as LNHDA and CDR2 as SQIVND (reference sequence). V lost 3 bases, J lost 1 base, and 7 bases lay in between. CDR3 in amino acids: CASSMGTSYEQYF. In DNA, the CDR3 is TGTGCCAGTAGTATGGGGACTTCCTACGAGCAGTACTTC. Filled out from reference TRBV19 and TRBJ2-7, the complete variable domain reads DGGITQSPKYLFRKEGQNVTLSCEQNLNHDAMYWYRQDPGQGLRLIYYSQIVNDFQKGDIAEGYSVSREKKESFPLTVTSAQKNPTAFYLCASSMGTSYEQYFGPGTRLTVT.

The chain carries TRBV11-3 and TRBJ1-1, with TRBD1 identical over 9 bases. This CDR3 has 14 residues. The V gene end was trimmed by 6 bases and the J gene end by 4 bases; junction bases not matched to a gene: 6. Germline V lookup: CDR1 SGHNT, CDR2 YENEEA. CDR3 coding DNA: TGTGCCAGCAGTAAACAGGGGGCGACCACTGAAGCTTTCTTT. This encodes CASSKQGATTEAFF.

The V gene is TRBV18, the J gene TRBJ1-2; 7 bases line up with TRBD1. V dropped 5 bases and J dropped 4; count of bases not matched to a gene: 4. Germline V gene sequence: CDR1 KGHSH, CDR2 LQKENI. This CDR3 is 13 amino acids long. The CDR3 sequence is CASSEGALYGYTF. CDR3 in DNA: TGTGCCAGCTCAGAGGGGGCCCTCTATGGCTACACCTTC.

The chain employs TRBV29-1 and TRBJ2-1; D possibly corresponds to TRBD2 (5 bases). Per the germline V gene, CDR1 is SQVTM and CDR2 is ANQGSEA. The CDR3 is 15 residues long. V dropped 3 bases and J dropped 3 bases, with 15 bases sitting between them. CDR3 region: CSVDRPTRGYNEQFF. CDR3 DNA: TGCAGCGTTGACAGACCGACCCGGGGCTACAATGAGCAGTTCTTC.

V and J are TRBV5-1 and TRBJ1-3; D is perhaps TRBD1 (5 bases). From germline, CDR1 is SGHRS and CDR2 YFSETQ. The CDR3 extends over 16 amino acids. V lost 4 bases to trimming and J lost 0 bases, with 14 bases between them. CDR3 coding DNA: TGCGCCAGCAGCATACAGGACGTAAGCTCTGGAAACACCATATATTTT. This gives the protein CASSIQDVSSGNTIYF.

The chain combines TRBV3-1 (or the pseudogene TRBV3-2) with TRBJ1-1, with a weak D call TRBD1 (5 bases). Germline loops: CDR1 LGHDT, CDR2 YNNKEL (reference sequence). This CDR3 has 15 amino acids. Trimming took off 1 base at V and 1 base at J, with 10 bases between the two ends. The CDR3, as DNA: TGTGCCAGCAGCCAAGGGTCGGGGGGGAACACTGAAGCTTTCTTT. This encodes CASSQGSGGNTEAFF.

The V gene is TRBV9, the J gene TRBJ1-1; 10 bases are a match to TRBD1. Trimming at V came to 4 bases and at J to 6 bases, leaving 3 bases not matched to a gene. CDR1 is SGDLS, CDR2 YYNGEE, per germline. This CDR3 has 13 amino acids. The CDR3: CASSKGTGAEAFF. CDR3 DNA sequence: TGTGCCAGCAGCAAGGGGACAGGGGCTGAAGCTTTCTTT.

The chain is built from TRBV7-6 and TRBJ1-1; the match to TRBD1 covers 11 bases. V was clipped by 4 bases and J by 6 bases; unmatched bases: 10. The CDR3 consists of 16 residues. Germline lookup yields CDR1 SGHVS and CDR2 FNYEAQ. CDR3 loop: CASSSYEDRGLSEAFF. Written as DNA, the CDR3 is TGTGCCAGCAGCTCCTACGAGGACAGGGGGCTCTCTGAAGCTTTCTTT.

This chain links TRBV7-9 with TRBJ1-5, with D unresolved. Germline CDR1 is SEHNR and CDR2 is FQNEAQ (reference sequence). V was clipped by 3 bases and J by 2 bases, with 17 bases between them. This CDR3 has 17 residues. The CDR3 sequence: CASSFVLGNSGNQPQHF. For the CDR3, the DNA is TGTGCCAGCAGCTTTGTACTAGGCAATTCCGGCAATCAGCCCCAGCATTTT.

The CDR3 spells CASSQDTSRGWTEAFF. CDR3 nucleotide sequence: TGCGCCAGCAGCCAAGATACATCCAGGGGGTGGACTGAAGCTTTCTTT. The chain has TRBV4-3 and TRBJ1-1, with 7 bases fitting TRBD1. This CDR3 has 16 amino acids. V was pared by 0 bases and J by 5 bases, with 9 bases of the junction left unmatched. The germline CDR1 and CDR2 sequences are LGHNA and YSLEER.

This clone was recorded only once. The rearrangement uses TRBV5-4 and TRBJ1-2, with D hard to call. Germline assignment: CDR1 SGHNT and CDR2 YYREEE (reference sequence). The CDR3 spans 13 residues. V dropped 0 bases and J dropped 6 bases, with 9 bases sitting between them. CDR3 coding DNA: TGTGCCAGCAGCTTGGGCCGCGAAGATGGCTACACCTTC. It codes for CASSLGREDGYTF.

A remark on this clone: Germline and junction disagree at one end, which may indicate a read error. The chain has TRBV7-8 and TRBJ1-5; the D gene is possibly TRBD1 (5 bases). This CDR3 has 14 amino acids. Per germline, CDR1 SGHVS and CDR2 FQNEAQ. The CDR3 nucleotides are TGTGCCAGCAGCGCAGGCGGGGGTAATCGGCCCCAGCATTTT. Protein product: CASSAGGGNRPQHF. Using reference TRBV7-8 and TRBJ1-5 for the parts outside the CDR3, the full variable domain is GAGVSQSPRYKVAKRGQDVALRCDPISGHVSLFWYQQALGQGPEFLTYFQNEAQLDKSGLPSDRFFAERPEGSVSTLKIQRTQQEDSAVYLCASSAGGGNRPQHFGDGTRLSIL.

The J gene is TRBJ2-5, the V gene TRBV7-9, with 13 positions matching TRBD2. Germline-derived CDR1 and CDR2 are SEHNR and FQNEAQ (reference sequence). CDR3 size: 16 residues. The trim removed 5 bases at V and 4 bases at J, leaving 7 bases unmatched. This chain's CDR3 is CASSRPGLAGRETQYF. The CDR3 bases are TGTGCCAGCAGCCGACCGGGACTAGCGGGGAGAGAGACCCAGTACTTC.

The chain recombines TRBV19 with TRBJ2-1; 9 bases fit TRBD2. The CDR3 runs to 15 residues. Germline CDR1 LNHDA, CDR2 SQIVND (reference sequence). V shed 3 bases, J shed 4 bases, and the junction held 4 bases outside the gene matches. The CDR3 loop reads CASSIGSGGYNEQFF. Written as DNA, the CDR3 is TGTGCCAGTAGTATCGGGAGCGGGGGGTACAATGAGCAGTTCTTC.

The chain combines TRBV27 with TRBJ2-2, with 7 nucleotides matching TRBD1. Trimming took 5 bases from V and 1 from J; bases not matched to a gene: 4. This CDR3 has 15 amino acids. Germline V lookup: CDR1 MNHEY, CDR2 SMNVEV (reference sequence). CDR3: CASSMGTVNTGELFF. The CDR3, as DNA: TGTGCCAGCAGTATGGGGACAGTGAACACCGGGGAGCTGTTTTTT.

This clone appeared a few times. The chain uses TRBV10-2 and TRBJ1-5, with 9 nucleotides matching TRBD1. The CDR3 extends over 15 amino acids. V lost 6 bases and J lost 11; bases outside the gene matches: 14. Germline-derived CDR1 and CDR2 are WSHSY and SAAADI. This CDR3 is CASSGGQGQPVAQHF. CDR3 DNA: TGCGCCAGCAGCGGGGGACAGGGTCAACCTGTAGCCCAGCATTTT.

The chain carries TRBV9 and TRBJ2-7; TRBD1 agrees at 7 bases. CDR1 is SGDLS, CDR2 YYNGEE, per germline. Trimming at V came to 3 bases and at J to 1 base, leaving 1 base not matched to a gene. The CDR3 is 13 amino acids. CDR3 DNA: TGTGCCAGCAGCGGGACAGGTTCCTACGAGCAGTACTTC. It yields the protein CASSGTGSYEQYF. The full variable domain, in which reference TRBV9 and TRBJ2-7 provide the parts outside the CDR3, is DSGVTQTPKHLITATGQRVTLRCSPRSGDLSVYWYQQSLDQGLQFLIQYYNGEERAKGNILERFSAQQFPDLHSELNLSSLELGDSALYFCASSGTGSYEQYFGPGTRLTVT.

This clone is a singleton in its sample. This chain connects TRBV5-1 to TRBJ1-6; D might be TRBD1 (6 bases). CDR3 length: 16 amino acids. V was clipped by 5 bases and J by 2 bases, with 14 bases between them. Germline values: CDR1 SGHRS, CDR2 YFSETQ. Here the CDR3 reads CASSRTGNPYNSPLHF. The CDR3 region has the DNA TGCGCCAGCAGTCGTACAGGGAACCCCTATAATTCACCCCTCCACTTT.

This chain links TRBV5-6 with TRBJ2-7; D remains unclear. V shed 4 bases and J shed 3 bases, with 11 bases lying between them. CDR1 is SGHDT and CDR2 is YYEEEE in the germline V gene. The CDR3 sequence is 13 residues long. CDR3 DNA sequence: TGTGCCAGCAGCCCGACATACGGCTACGAGCAGTACTTC. Its translation: CASSPTYGYEQYF.

The gene calls are TRBV11-3 and TRBJ1-1, with D possibly TRBD1 on 6 matching bases. The CDR3 length is 14 residues. V was trimmed by 7 bases and J by 4 bases, leaving 16 bases between them. Germline V gene sequence: CDR1 SGHNT, CDR2 YENEEA. The CDR3 nucleotides read TGTGCCAGCACCGAAGGGGGGGCGGTCACTGAAGCTTTCTTT. Protein: CASTEGGAVTEAFF.

The chain couples TRBV5-5 to TRBJ1-4; no clear D. Germline CDR1 is SGHKS and CDR2 is YYEKEE (reference sequence). The CDR3 loop spans 14 amino acids. Trimming removed 4 bases at V and 0 bases at J, with 7 bases between. The CDR3 spells CASSIIATNEKLFF. CDR3 in DNA: TGTGCCAGCAGCATCATTGCAACTAATGAAAAACTGTTTTTT. Based on the CDR3 plus reference TRBV5-5 and TRBJ1-4, the full variable domain is DAGVTQSPTHLIKTRGQQVTLRCSPISGHKSVSWYQQVLGQGPQFIFQYYEKEERGRGNFPDRFSARQFPNYSSELNVNALLLGDSALYLCASSIIATNEKLFFGSGTQLSVL.

This clone showed up just a few times. The chain joins TRBV7-9 to TRBJ1-1, with 8 bases fitting TRBD1. V shed 5 bases and J 4 bases; nucleotides not matched to a gene: 9. Germline CDR1 reads SEHNR; CDR2 reads FQNEAQ (reference sequence). This CDR3 is built from 15 residues. The DNA of the CDR3 is TGTGCCAGCAGCACCTGGACAGGGAGGGGCACTGAAGCTTTCTTT. Translation: CASSTWTGRGTEAFF.